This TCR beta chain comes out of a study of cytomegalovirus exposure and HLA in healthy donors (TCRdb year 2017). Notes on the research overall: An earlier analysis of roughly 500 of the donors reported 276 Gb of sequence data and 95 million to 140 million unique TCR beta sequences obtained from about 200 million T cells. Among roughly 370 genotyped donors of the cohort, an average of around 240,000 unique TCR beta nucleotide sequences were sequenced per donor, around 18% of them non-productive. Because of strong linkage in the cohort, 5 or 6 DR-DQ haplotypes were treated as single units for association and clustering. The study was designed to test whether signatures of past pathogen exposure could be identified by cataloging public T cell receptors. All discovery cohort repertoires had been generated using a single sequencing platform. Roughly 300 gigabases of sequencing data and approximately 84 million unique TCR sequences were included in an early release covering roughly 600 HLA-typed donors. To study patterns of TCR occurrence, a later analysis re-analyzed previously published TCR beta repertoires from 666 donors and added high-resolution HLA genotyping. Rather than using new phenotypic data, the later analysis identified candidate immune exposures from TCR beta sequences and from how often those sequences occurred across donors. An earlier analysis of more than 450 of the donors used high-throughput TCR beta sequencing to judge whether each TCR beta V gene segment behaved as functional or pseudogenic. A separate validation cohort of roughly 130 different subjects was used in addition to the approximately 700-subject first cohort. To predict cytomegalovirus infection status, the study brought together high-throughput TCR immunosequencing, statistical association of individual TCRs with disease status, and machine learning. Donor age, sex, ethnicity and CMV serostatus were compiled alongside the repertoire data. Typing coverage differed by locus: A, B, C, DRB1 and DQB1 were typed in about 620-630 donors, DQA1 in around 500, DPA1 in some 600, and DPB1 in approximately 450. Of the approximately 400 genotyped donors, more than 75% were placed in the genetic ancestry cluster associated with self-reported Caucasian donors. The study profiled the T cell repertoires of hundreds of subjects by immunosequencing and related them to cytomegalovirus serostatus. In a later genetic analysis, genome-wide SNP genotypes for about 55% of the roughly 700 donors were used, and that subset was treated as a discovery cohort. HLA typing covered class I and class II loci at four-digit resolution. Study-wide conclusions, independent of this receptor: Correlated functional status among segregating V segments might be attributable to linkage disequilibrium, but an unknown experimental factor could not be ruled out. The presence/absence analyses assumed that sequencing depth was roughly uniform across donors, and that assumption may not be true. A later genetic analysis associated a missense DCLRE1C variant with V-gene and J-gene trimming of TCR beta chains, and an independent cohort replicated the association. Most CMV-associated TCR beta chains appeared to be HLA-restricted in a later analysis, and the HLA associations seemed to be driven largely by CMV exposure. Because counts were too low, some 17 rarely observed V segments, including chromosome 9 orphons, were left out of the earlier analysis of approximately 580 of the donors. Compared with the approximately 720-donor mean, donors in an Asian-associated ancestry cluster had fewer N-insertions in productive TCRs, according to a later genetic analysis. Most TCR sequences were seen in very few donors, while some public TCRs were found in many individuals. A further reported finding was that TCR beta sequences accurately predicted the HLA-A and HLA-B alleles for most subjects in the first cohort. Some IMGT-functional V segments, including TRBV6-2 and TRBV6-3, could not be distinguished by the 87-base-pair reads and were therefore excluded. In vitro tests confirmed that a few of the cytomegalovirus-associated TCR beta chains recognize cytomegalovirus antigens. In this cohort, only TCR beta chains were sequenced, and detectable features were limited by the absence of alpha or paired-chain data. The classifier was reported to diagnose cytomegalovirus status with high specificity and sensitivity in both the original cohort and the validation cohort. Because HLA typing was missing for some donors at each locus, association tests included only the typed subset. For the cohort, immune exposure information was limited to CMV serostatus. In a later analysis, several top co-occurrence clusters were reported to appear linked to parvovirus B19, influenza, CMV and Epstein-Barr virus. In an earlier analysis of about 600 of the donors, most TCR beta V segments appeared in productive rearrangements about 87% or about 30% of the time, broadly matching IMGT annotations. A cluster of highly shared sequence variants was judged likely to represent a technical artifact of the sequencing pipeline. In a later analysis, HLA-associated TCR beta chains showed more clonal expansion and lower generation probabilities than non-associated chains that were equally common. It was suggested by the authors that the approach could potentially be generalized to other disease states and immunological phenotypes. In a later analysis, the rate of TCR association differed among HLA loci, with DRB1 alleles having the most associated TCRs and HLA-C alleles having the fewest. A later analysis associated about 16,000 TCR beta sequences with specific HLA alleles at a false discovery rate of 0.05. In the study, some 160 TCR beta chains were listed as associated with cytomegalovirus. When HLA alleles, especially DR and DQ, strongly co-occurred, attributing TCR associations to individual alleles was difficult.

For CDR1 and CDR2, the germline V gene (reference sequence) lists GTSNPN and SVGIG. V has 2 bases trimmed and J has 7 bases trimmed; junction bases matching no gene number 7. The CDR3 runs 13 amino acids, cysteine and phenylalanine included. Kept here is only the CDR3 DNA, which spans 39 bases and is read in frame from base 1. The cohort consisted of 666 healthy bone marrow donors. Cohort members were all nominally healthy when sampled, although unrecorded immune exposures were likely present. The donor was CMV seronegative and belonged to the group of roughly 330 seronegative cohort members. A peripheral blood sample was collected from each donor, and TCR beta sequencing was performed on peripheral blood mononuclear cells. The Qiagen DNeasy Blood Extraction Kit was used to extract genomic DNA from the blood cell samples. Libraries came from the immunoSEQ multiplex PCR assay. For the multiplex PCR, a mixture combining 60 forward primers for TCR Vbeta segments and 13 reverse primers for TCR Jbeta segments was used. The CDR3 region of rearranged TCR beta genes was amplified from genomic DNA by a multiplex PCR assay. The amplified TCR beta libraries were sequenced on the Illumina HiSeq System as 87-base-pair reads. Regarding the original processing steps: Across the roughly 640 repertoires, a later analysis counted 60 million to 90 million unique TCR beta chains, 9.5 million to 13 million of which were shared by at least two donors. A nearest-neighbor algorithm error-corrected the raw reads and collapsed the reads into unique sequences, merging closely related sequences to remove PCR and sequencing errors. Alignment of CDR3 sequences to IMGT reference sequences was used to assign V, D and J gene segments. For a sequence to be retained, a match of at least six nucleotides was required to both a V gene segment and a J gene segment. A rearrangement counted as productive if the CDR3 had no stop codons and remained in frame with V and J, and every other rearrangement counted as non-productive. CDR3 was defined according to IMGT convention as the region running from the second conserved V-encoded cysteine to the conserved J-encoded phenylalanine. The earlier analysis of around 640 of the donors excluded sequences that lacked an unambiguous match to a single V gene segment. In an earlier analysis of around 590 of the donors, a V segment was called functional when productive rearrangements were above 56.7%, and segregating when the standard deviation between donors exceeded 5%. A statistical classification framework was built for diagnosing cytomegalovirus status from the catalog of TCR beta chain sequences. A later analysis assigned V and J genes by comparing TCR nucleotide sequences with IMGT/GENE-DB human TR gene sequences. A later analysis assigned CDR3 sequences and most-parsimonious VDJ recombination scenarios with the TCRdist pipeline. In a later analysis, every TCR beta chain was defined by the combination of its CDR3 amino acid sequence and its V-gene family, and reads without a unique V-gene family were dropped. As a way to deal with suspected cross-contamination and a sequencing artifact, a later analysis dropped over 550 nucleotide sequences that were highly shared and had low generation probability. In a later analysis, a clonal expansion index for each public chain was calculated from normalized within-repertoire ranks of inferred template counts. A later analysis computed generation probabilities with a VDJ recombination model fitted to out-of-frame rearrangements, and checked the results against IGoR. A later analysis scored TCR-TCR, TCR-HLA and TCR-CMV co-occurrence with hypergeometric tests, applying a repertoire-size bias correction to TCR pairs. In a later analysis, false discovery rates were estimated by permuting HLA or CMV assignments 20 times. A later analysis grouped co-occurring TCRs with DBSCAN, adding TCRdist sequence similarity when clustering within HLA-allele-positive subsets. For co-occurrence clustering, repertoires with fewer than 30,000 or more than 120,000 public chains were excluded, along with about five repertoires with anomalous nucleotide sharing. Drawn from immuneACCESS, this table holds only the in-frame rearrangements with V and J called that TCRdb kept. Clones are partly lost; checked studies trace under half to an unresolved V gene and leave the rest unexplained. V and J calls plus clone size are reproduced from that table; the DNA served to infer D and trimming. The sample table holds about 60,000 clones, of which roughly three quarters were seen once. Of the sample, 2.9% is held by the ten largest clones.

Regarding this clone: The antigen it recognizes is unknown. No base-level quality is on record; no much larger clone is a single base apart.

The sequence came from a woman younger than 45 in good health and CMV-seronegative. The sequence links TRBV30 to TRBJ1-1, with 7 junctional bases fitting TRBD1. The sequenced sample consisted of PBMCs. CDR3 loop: CAWSRGPKLEAFF. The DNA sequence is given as TGTGCCTGGAGTAGGGGGCCGAAACTTGAAGCTTTCTTT.